Below are 32 T cell receptor beta chains sequenced from a single sample in a study of blood T cell repertoires in COVID-19. Profiled with immunoSEQ multiplex PCR; TCRdb holds only in-frame clones, not every one. Of approximately 280,000 clones in the sample, roughly 87% are singletons; the top ten hold 9% to 9.5%. The sample comprised peripheral blood. All receptors derive from a man aged 18 to 30 with active or convalescent COVID-19.

This chain connects TRBV11-3 to TRBJ1-2; 8 bases match TRBD1. The CDR3 consists of 17 residues. Trimming removed 5 bases from V and 4 bases from J; junction bases left unmatched: 15. Germline V CDR1 and CDR2: SGHNT, YENEEA. The CDR3 spells CASSPDRGRRPFYGYTF. The CDR3 nucleotides are TGTGCCAGCAGCCCTGACAGGGGCCGCCGTCCCTTCTATGGCTACACCTTC.

V usage is TRBV19 and J usage is TRBJ2-5; the match to TRBD2 covers 8 bases. The CDR3 is made up of 14 amino acids. The junction had 5 bases not matched to a gene; V was cut back by 5 bases and J by 3 bases. CDR1 and CDR2 from the germline V gene are LNHDA and SQIVND (reference sequence). CDR3 in amino acids: CASSFRGGEETQYF. Here the CDR3 DNA reads TGTGCCAGTAGTTTTCGGGGGGGCGAAGAGACCCAGTACTTC.

The chain joins TRBV7-9 to TRBJ2-7, with 10 bases that match TRBD1. Germline assignment: CDR1 SEHNR and CDR2 FQNEAQ (reference sequence). CDR3 size: 17 residues. With V trimmed by 5 bases and J by 0 bases, 10 bases remained unmatched. The chain's CDR3 is CASSGIRDRGSSYEQYF. CDR3 DNA sequence: TGTGCCAGCAGCGGCATCCGGGACAGGGGAAGCTCCTACGAGCAGTACTTC.

This clone is a singleton in its sample. The gene calls are TRBV7-8 and TRBJ1-3; D gene ambiguous. This CDR3 is 14 amino acids long. V was trimmed by 5 bases and J by 3 bases, leaving 11 bases between them. The V gene's germline CDR1 is SGHVS and CDR2 FQNEAQ. The CDR3 loop is CASSGRGGGNTIYF. DNA of the CDR3: TGTGCCAGCAGCGGAAGAGGAGGTGGAAACACCATATATTTT.

This clone came up once. The chain has TRBV29-1 and TRBJ2-7, with D possibly matching TRBD1 (6 bases). CDR3 length: 15 amino acids. The germline CDR1 and CDR2 sequences are SQVTM and ANQGSEA. V was trimmed by 6 bases and J by 0 bases, leaving 18 bases between them. The CDR3 loop is CSVVDEYRASYEQYF. Here the CDR3 DNA reads TGCAGCGTGGTGGATGAGTACAGGGCCTCCTACGAGCAGTACTTC.

This clone was detected a few times. The chain recombines TRBV9 with TRBJ1-1; 8 nucleotides match TRBD1. There are 13 residues in the CDR3. The trim removed 3 bases at V and 7 bases at J, leaving 5 bases unmatched. Germline CDR1 is SGDLS and CDR2 is YYNGEE. CDR3 protein: CASSGRQGSEAFF. The CDR3 nucleotides are TGTGCCAGCAGCGGTCGACAGGGGAGTGAAGCTTTCTTT.

This chain joins TRBV5-5 and TRBJ2-1, with TRBD1 matching over 7 bases. This CDR3 is built from 13 residues. Per the germline V gene, CDR1 is SGHKS and CDR2 is YYEKEE (reference sequence). The V segment lost 4 bases and the J segment 7 bases; nucleotides outside the gene matches: 5. The CDR3 here is CASSRDSGNEQFF. The CDR3 DNA follows: TGTGCCAGCAGCCGGGACAGTGGGAATGAGCAGTTCTTC.

V and J are TRBV19 and TRBJ2-4; 8 bases line up with TRBD1. With V trimmed by 5 bases and J by 0 bases, 6 bases remained unmatched. From germline, CDR1 is LNHDA and CDR2 SQIVND (reference sequence). CDR3 length: 16 residues. The CDR3 region is CASSFRTGTAKNIQYF. In DNA form, the CDR3 reads TGTGCCAGTAGTTTCAGGACAGGGACAGCCAAAAACATTCAGTACTTC.

The chain uses TRBV24-1 and TRBJ1-1; no clear D gene. CDR1 KGHDR and CDR2 SFDVKD come from the germline V gene. Trimming cost V 9 bases and J 4 bases, with 5 bases left between them. The CDR3 has 10 residues. The CDR3 loop is CATSGTEAFF. The CDR3 DNA sequence: TGTGCCACCTCGGGCACTGAAGCTTTCTTT.

The chain uses TRBV19 and TRBJ2-3; TRBD1 agrees at 9 bases. V trimming: 2 bases; J trimming: 6 bases; junction bases outside the gene matches: 6. From germline, CDR1 is LNHDA and CDR2 SQIVND (reference sequence). There are 15 residues in the CDR3. The CDR3 region has the DNA TGTGCCAGTAGTATACCCCGACAGGGGGACGATACGCAGTATTTT. Encoded protein: CASSIPRQGDDTQYF.

The chain uses TRBV7-9 and TRBJ1-2; TRBD1 aligns across 7 bases. CDR1 is SEHNR, CDR2 FQNEAQ, per germline (reference sequence). CDR3 length: 16 residues. Unmatched junction bases numbered 10, after V lost 6 bases and J lost 0 bases. The CDR3 loop is CASRLLGQEANYGYTF. The CDR3, as DNA: TGTGCCAGCAGACTCCTCGGACAGGAAGCTAACTATGGCTACACCTTC.

This chain connects TRBV9 to TRBJ2-7; no reliable D call. There are 15 residues in the CDR3. Trimming left V 0 bases short and J 2 bases short, with 12 bases between. In germline, CDR1 is SGDLS, CDR2 YYNGEE. The CDR3 loop is CASSVGERYPYEQYF. The CDR3 coding sequence is TGTGCCAGCAGCGTAGGCGAACGTTACCCCTACGAGCAGTACTTC.

The chain employs TRBV5-1 and TRBJ2-5, with 9 nucleotides matching TRBD1. With V trimmed by 6 bases and J by 0 bases, 9 bases remained unmatched. CDR1 is SGHRS and CDR2 is YFSETQ in the germline V gene. CDR3 length equals 16 residues. CDR3 DNA: TGCGCCAGCACGGGAACAGGGGGCCTTTACCAAGAGACCCAGTACTTC. Translated: CASTGTGGLYQETQYF. Complete variable domain (other parts from reference TRBV5-1 and TRBJ2-5): KAGVTQTPRYLIKTRGQQVTLSCSPISGHRSVSWYQQTPGQGLQFLFEYFSETQRNKGNFPGRFSGRQFSNSRSEMNVSTLELGDSALYLCASTGTGGLYQETQYFGPGTRLLVL.

J is TRBJ2-5 and V is TRBV7-9, with 8 bases that match TRBD1. The CDR3 extends over 16 amino acids. V gave up 5 bases and J gave up 5 bases; unmatched junction bases: 13. Germline-derived CDR1 and CDR2 are SEHNR and FQNEAQ (reference sequence). The CDR3 sequence is CASSLRTGRSVETQYF. CDR3 in DNA: TGTGCCAGCAGCCTCCGGACAGGGCGTTCGGTGGAGACCCAGTACTTC.

The chain recombines TRBV10-3 with TRBJ1-1, with TRBD1 as a possible D gene (6 bases). This CDR3 is built from 17 residues. Germline values: CDR1 ENHRY, CDR2 SYGVKD. Trimming took 3 bases from V and 7 from J, leaving 24 bases between them. The DNA for the CDR3 is TGTGCCATCAGTGATCCAACAGGGAGAGGACGAAAGGGTGAAGCTTTCTTT. It codes for CAISDPTGRGRKGEAFF.

The chain recombines TRBV5-4 with TRBJ1-3; unclear D gene. With 0 bases removed from V and 3 bases from J, the gap between germline ends came to 10 bases. CDR1 and CDR2 (germline): SGHNT, YYREEE (reference sequence). The CDR3 contains 15 residues. CDR3 sequence: CASSLVGGFGNTIYF. CDR3 sequence (DNA): TGTGCCAGCAGCTTGGTTGGAGGGTTTGGAAACACCATATATTTT.

This clone was recorded at least ten times. The chain carries TRBV7-9 and TRBJ2-1, with 7 bases lining up with TRBD1. V lost 5 bases to trimming and J lost 4 bases; unmatched junction nucleotides: 5. The CDR3 covers 14 residues. Germline V gives CDR1 SEHNR, CDR2 FQNEAQ (reference sequence). This CDR3 is CASSPPGGYNEQFF. CDR3 bases: TGTGCCAGCAGCCCTCCAGGGGGATACAATGAGCAGTTCTTC. Based on the CDR3 plus reference TRBV7-9 and TRBJ2-1, the full variable domain is DTGVSQNPRHKITKRGQNVTFRCDPISEHNRLYWYRQTLGQGPEFLTYFQNEAQLEKSRLLSDRFSAERPKGSFSTLEIQRTEQGDSAMYLCASSPPGGYNEQFFGPGTRLTVL.

The chain is built from TRBV29-1 and TRBJ1-5, with 7 bases that match TRBD1. The CDR3 totals 14 residues. Per the germline V gene, CDR1 is SQVTM and CDR2 is ANQGSEA. V was clipped by 7 bases and J by 4 bases; unmatched bases: 10. The CDR3 DNA follows: TGCAGCGCCGCGACCGGGACAGCAAATCAGCCCCAGCATTTT. Its translation is CSAATGTANQPQHF.

The V call is TRBV4-3, the J call TRBJ2-7; weak D call: TRBD2 (5 bases). V was clipped by 0 bases and J by 8 bases, with 11 bases between them. The CDR3 totals 13 residues. In germline, CDR1 is LGHNA, CDR2 YSLEER. This chain's CDR3 is CASSQDRRTQQYF. In nucleotides, the CDR3 is TGCGCCAGCAGCCAAGACCGGAGGACCCAGCAGTACTTC.

The chain employs TRBV5-1 and TRBJ2-7, with D maybe TRBD1 (5 bases). CDR3 size: 14 residues. The germline CDR1 and CDR2 sequences are SGHRS and YFSETQ. V was clipped by 3 bases and J by 6 bases, with 16 bases between them. CDR3 bases: TGCGCCAGCAGCTGGGCGTCAAGGGGTAGCGAGCAGTACTTC. Its protein is CASSWASRGSEQYF.

This rearrangement joins TRBV13 to TRBJ1-6, with 11 bases identical to TRBD1. CDR3 length equals 17 residues. The germline V gene has CDR1 PRHDT and CDR2 FYEKMQ (reference sequence). V shed 5 bases, J shed 1 base, and the junction held 4 bases outside the gene matches. The CDR3 loop is CASSPGTGGSYNSPLHF. As DNA, the CDR3 is TGTGCCAGCAGCCCCGGGACAGGGGGTTCCTATAATTCACCCCTCCACTTT.

The chain carries TRBV7-6 and TRBJ2-7; TRBD1 might be the D (6 bases). Per the germline V gene, CDR1 is SGHVS and CDR2 is FNYEAQ. CDR3 length: 14 residues. The V and J ends lost 5 bases and 1 base respectively, with 12 bases between them. The CDR3 coding sequence is TGTGCCAGCAGCCTAAATACAGGGTCCTACGAGCAGTACTTC. Translation: CASSLNTGSYEQYF.

The chain links TRBV19 to TRBJ2-7; D is unresolved. Trimming pared 0 bases from V and 0 bases from J, leaving 9 bases between. The germline gives CDR1 LNHDA, CDR2 SQIVND (reference sequence). The CDR3 extends over 15 amino acids. The CDR3 sequence: CASSIDLGHSYEQYF. CDR3 nucleotide sequence: TGTGCCAGTAGTATAGATTTGGGCCACTCCTACGAGCAGTACTTC.

This rearrangement joins TRBV9 to TRBJ1-1; D is unresolved. Germline V gene sequence: CDR1 SGDLS, CDR2 YYNGEE. V was cut by 0 bases and J by 0 bases, with 12 bases left in between. CDR3 length: 16 amino acids. CDR3 DNA sequence: TGTGCCAGCAGCGTAGGAATCAGTCCCATGAACACTGAAGCTTTCTTT. It translates to CASSVGISPMNTEAFF.

The chain links TRBV5-1 to TRBJ2-5; possible D gene TRBD2, 7 bases. The CDR3 is 15 residues long. Per germline, CDR1 SGHRS and CDR2 YFSETQ. V shed 4 bases and J shed 2 bases, with 15 bases lying between them. CDR3 protein: CASSGGLAAQETQYF. The CDR3 nucleotides are TGCGCCAGCAGCGGGGGGCTAGCGGCTCAAGAGACCCAGTACTTC.

The chain combines TRBV14 with TRBJ2-3; 8 nucleotides agree with TRBD2. CDR1 SGHDN and CDR2 FVKESK come from the germline V gene. The CDR3 has 12 residues. The V segment lost 4 bases and the J segment 10 bases; nucleotides outside the gene matches: 4. The CDR3 region is CASSPGLGAQYF. Written as DNA, the CDR3 is TGTGCCAGCAGCCCGGGACTAGGAGCGCAGTATTTT.

The chain recombines TRBV6-2 or TRBV6-3 with TRBJ1-1, with 8 nucleotides matching TRBD1. The CDR3 is 15 residues long. Germline V CDR1 and CDR2: MNHEY, SVGEGT. The V segment lost 4 bases and the J segment 7 bases; nucleotides outside the gene matches: 11. The CDR3 loop reads CASSSYRGKGGEAFF. The CDR3, as DNA: TGTGCCAGCAGTTCCTACAGGGGGAAAGGTGGTGAAGCTTTCTTT.

V is TRBV19 and J is TRBJ1-6; tentatively, D is TRBD1 (5 bases). The V gene lost 4 bases and the J gene lost 9 bases, with 10 bases spanning the gap. The CDR3 sequence is 13 residues long. Germline lookup yields CDR1 LNHDA and CDR2 SQIVND (reference sequence). CDR3 nucleotide sequence: TGTGCCAGTAGTAGGCAGGGCGGTTCACCCCTCCACTTT. As protein: CASSRQGGSPLHF. The full variable domain, with the rest looked up from reference TRBV19 and TRBJ1-6, is DGGITQSPKYLFRKEGQNVTLSCEQNLNHDAMYWYRQDPGQGLRLIYYSQIVNDFQKGDIAEGYSVSREKKESFPLTVTSAQKNPTAFYLCASSRQGGSPLHFGNGTRLTVT.

The gene calls are TRBV4-2 and TRBJ2-2, with 10 bases lining up with TRBD1. Germline V gives CDR1 LGHNA, CDR2 YNFKEQ. There are 16 residues in the CDR3. After removal of 0 bases from V and 6 bases from J, the junction contained 4 bases not matched to a gene. This CDR3 reads CASSQEGTGAAGELFF. CDR3 in DNA: TGTGCCAGCAGCCAAGAAGGGACAGGGGCGGCCGGGGAGCTGTTTTTT.

The V gene is TRBV5-1, the J gene TRBJ1-1, with D perhaps matching TRBD1 (5 bases). Per germline, CDR1 SGHRS and CDR2 YFSETQ. The CDR3 spans 15 residues. The ends were cut back, 4 bases at V and 5 bases at J, with 18 bases in the middle. The CDR3 protein is CASSRGEGRGTEAFF. CDR3 bases: TGCGCCAGCAGCCGCGGGGAGGGGAGAGGAACTGAAGCTTTCTTT.

This clone was counted ten times or more. Other nucleotide sequences from this sample produce the same CDR3. The chain couples TRBV7-8 to TRBJ1-1; D may be TRBD1 (5 bases). The ends were cut back, 5 bases at V and 5 bases at J, with 12 bases in the middle. This CDR3 has 13 amino acids. Looked up from germline, CDR1 is SGHVS and CDR2 is FQNEAQ. DNA of the CDR3: TGTGCCAGCAGCCTCACCGGGGGTACTGAAGCTTTCTTT. This codes for CASSLTGGTEAFF.

This chain uses TRBV7-2 with TRBJ2-1, with D perhaps matching TRBD2 (7 bases). Trimming stripped 5 bases from V and 7 bases from J, with 18 bases between. The CDR3 extends over 15 amino acids. From germline, CDR1 is SGHTA and CDR2 FQGNSA. The CDR3 protein is CASSELGGRMNEQFF. In DNA form, the CDR3 reads TGTGCCAGCAGCGAGTTGGGGGGGCGAATGAATGAGCAGTTCTTC.